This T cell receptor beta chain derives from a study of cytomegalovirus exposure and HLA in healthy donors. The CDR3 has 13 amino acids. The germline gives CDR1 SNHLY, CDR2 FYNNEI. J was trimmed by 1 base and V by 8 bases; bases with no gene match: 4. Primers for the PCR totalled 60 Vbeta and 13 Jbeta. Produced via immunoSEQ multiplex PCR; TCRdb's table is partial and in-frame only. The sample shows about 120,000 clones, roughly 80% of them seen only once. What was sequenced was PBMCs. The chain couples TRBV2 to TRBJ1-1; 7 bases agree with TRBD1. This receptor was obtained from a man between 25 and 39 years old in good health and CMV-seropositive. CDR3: CASCGQENTEAFF. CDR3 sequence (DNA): TGTGCCAGCTGCGGACAGGAGAACACTGAAGCTTTCTTT. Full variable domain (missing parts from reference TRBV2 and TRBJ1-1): EPEVTQTPSHQVTQMGQEVILRCVPISNHLYFYWYRQILGQKVEFLVSFYNNEISEKSEIFDDQFSVERPDGSNFTLKIRSTKLEDSAMYFCASCGQENTEAFFGQGTRLTVV.